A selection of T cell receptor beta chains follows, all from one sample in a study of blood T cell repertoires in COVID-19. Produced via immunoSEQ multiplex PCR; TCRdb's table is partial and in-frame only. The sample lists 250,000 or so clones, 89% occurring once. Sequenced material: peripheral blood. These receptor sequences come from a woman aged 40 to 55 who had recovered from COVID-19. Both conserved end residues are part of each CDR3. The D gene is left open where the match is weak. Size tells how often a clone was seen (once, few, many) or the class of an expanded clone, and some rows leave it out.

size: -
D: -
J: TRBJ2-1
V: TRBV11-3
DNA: TGTGCCAGCAGCTTACAACGGGGTTACTCCTACAATGAGCAGTTCTTC
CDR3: CASSLQRGYSYNEQFF

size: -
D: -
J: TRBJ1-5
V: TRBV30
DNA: TGTGCCTGGAGTCGGGAGGTACAGCCCCAGCATTTT
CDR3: CAWSREVQPQHF

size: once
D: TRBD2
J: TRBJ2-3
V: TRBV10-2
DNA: TGCGCCAGCAGTGAGTGGACTAGCGGTACAGATACGCAGTATTTT
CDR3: CASSEWTSGTDTQYF

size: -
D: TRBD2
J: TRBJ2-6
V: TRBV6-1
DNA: TGTGCCAGCAGTGGCTCCGGGACTAGCGGCTCTGGGGCCAACGTCCTGACTTTC
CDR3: CASSGSGTSGSGANVLTF

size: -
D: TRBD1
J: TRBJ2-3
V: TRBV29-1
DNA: TGCAGCGTTGACAGGGGGCAGGGAGATACGCAGTATTTT
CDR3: CSVDRGQGDTQYF

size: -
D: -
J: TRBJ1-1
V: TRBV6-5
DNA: TGTGCCAGCAGTTACGAACGTGTCGGGGAAGCTTTCTTT
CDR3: CASSYERVGEAFF

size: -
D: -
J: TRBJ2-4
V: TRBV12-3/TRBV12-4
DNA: TGTGCCAGCAGCTCCAGGGGAAACATTCAGTACTTC
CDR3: CASSSRGNIQYF

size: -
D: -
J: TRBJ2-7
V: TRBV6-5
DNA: TGTGCCAGCAGTTACTCGACAGGCTACGAGCAGTACTTC
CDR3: CASSYSTGYEQYF

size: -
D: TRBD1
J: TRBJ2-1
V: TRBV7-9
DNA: TGTGCCAGCAGCTTTGACACAGGGGGAGTCAAGGATGAGCAGTTCTTC
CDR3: CASSFDTGGVKDEQFF

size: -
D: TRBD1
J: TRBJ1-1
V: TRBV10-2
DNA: TGCGCCAGCAGTGATCGCGGACAGGGGAAGGATGAAGCTTTCTTT
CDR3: CASSDRGQGKDEAFF

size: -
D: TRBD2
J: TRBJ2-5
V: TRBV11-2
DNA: TGTGCCAGCAGCCCGTGGGAGACTAGCGGACAAGAGACCCAGTACTTC
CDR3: CASSPWETSGQETQYF